The 10 T cell receptor beta chains below were found in one sample sequenced in a study of cytomegalovirus exposure and HLA in healthy donors. Use of 60 Vbeta and 13 Jbeta primers characterized the PCR. Measured with immunoSEQ multiplex PCR; TCRdb has only the in-frame clones, and not every one. The profile shows some 99,000 clones, approximately 76% of them singletons. The sample comprised PBMCs. All receptors come from a man in his forties in good health and CMV-seronegative.

The V gene is TRBV4-3, the J gene TRBJ2-3; tentative D call: TRBD1 (6 bases). The germline V gene has CDR1 LGHNA and CDR2 YSLEER. The germline V and J ends were trimmed by 4 bases and 2 bases, with 13 bases remaining between them. The length of the CDR3 is 15 residues. The CDR3 DNA reads TGCGCCAGCAGCCTGGGACACCAAAACACAGATACGCAGTATTTT. Amino acid sequence: CASSLGHQNTDTQYF.

V gene TRBV7-9 combines with J gene TRBJ2-3; TRBD2 aligns across 7 bases. The trim removed 2 bases at V and 3 bases at J, leaving 8 bases unmatched. This CDR3 comprises 16 residues. Germline values: CDR1 SEHNR, CDR2 FQNEAQ (reference sequence). For the CDR3, the DNA is TGTGCCAGCAGCTTACCGGGCGGGAGTATTACAGATACGCAGTATTTT. It encodes CASSLPGGSITDTQYF.

This chain uses TRBV19 with TRBJ1-5, with D unclear. Per the germline V gene, CDR1 is LNHDA and CDR2 is SQIVND (reference sequence). V lost 6 bases and J 9 bases, leaving 18 bases between the germline ends. This CDR3 comprises 14 residues. This CDR3 is CASRLGPTLGPQHF. CDR3 DNA sequence: TGTGCCAGTAGACTTGGGCCCACCCTTGGGCCCCAGCATTTT.

This chain connects TRBV5-6 to TRBJ2-4; a possible D gene is TRBD2 (5 bases). Germline loops: CDR1 SGHDT, CDR2 YYEEEE. V shed 1 base and J shed 5 bases, with 7 bases lying between them. CDR3 length: 13 residues. CDR3 sequence reads: CASSLLGENIQYF. For the CDR3, the DNA is TGTGCCAGCAGCTTGCTCGGGGAAAACATTCAGTACTTC.

The chain links TRBV5-1 to TRBJ1-2; TRBD1 matches at 8 bases. This CDR3 spans 14 amino acids. Germline CDR1 reads SGHRS; CDR2 reads YFSETQ. V lost 4 bases and J lost 5; bases outside the gene matches: 7. The CDR3 DNA reads as TGCGCCAGCAGCAGGGGACAGGAGGCTTATGGCTACACCTTC. Translation: CASSRGQEAYGYTF.

The chain combines TRBV30 with TRBJ1-4, with TRBD1 as a possible D gene (5 bases). The germline V gene has CDR1 GTSNPN and CDR2 SVGIG (reference sequence). The V end was cut by 1 base, the J end by 6 bases, with 9 bases between. The CDR3 has 13 amino acids. The CDR3 coding sequence is TGTGCCTGGAGTGGGGGCGGAGATGAAAAACTGTTTTTT. This sequence encodes CAWSGGGDEKLFF.

The chain combines TRBV11-3 with TRBJ2-3; D is unresolved. The CDR3 runs to 15 residues. Between the trimmed V and J ends, which lost 1 base and 2 bases, there was a span of 10 bases. CDR1 and CDR2 from the germline V gene are SGHNT and YENEEA. Written as DNA, the CDR3 is TGTGCCAGCAGCTTAGGTCGGGTTACCACAGATACGCAGTATTTT. Protein product: CASSLGRVTTDTQYF. The full variable domain, in which reference TRBV11-3 and TRBJ2-3 provide the parts outside the CDR3, is EAGVVQSPRYKIIEKKQPVAFWCNPISGHNTLYWYLQNLGQGPELLIRYENEEAVDDSQLPKDRFSAERLKGVDSTLKIQPAELGDSAVYLCASSLGRVTTDTQYFGPGTRLTVL.

This clone was observed a few times. This chain uses TRBV27 with TRBJ2-5, with 8 bases identical to TRBD1. Gene TRBJ2-7 matches the end of the DNA better, so the J call may be wrong. CDR3 length: 14 residues. From germline, CDR1 is MNHEY and CDR2 SMNVEV (reference sequence). The CDR3 loop reads CASRPGGFSYEQYF. The CDR3 DNA follows: TGTGCCAGCAGACCAGGGGGCTTTTCCTACGAGCAGTACTTC.

This chain links TRBV5-1 with TRBJ2-1; D perhaps matches TRBD2 (6 bases). V lost 3 bases and J lost 2, with 12 bases in between. In germline, CDR1 is SGHRS, CDR2 YFSETQ. This CDR3 has 15 amino acids. CDR3 in amino acids: CASSWGVGPYNEQFF. In nucleotides, the CDR3 is TGCGCCAGCAGCTGGGGGGTGGGACCCTACAATGAGCAGTTCTTC. Together with reference TRBV5-1 and TRBJ2-1, the CDR3 gives the full variable domain: KAGVTQTPRYLIKTRGQQVTLSCSPISGHRSVSWYQQTPGQGLQFLFEYFSETQRNKGNFPGRFSGRQFSNSRSEMNVSTLELGDSALYLCASSWGVGPYNEQFFGPGTRLTVL.

The rearrangement joins TRBV25-1 to TRBJ2-2, with D unclear. The CDR3 consists of 14 residues. V was trimmed by 3 bases and J by 4 bases, leaving 9 bases between them. The germline CDR1 and CDR2 sequences are MGHDK and SYGVNS. The CDR3 reads CASSEAESTGELFF. CDR3 in DNA: TGTGCCAGCAGTGAGGCGGAGTCCACCGGGGAGCTGTTTTTT.